This T cell receptor (beta chain) was recovered during a study of T cells in Graves' hyperthyroidism and ophthalmopathy (dated by TCRdb to the late 2010s). Some background on the complete study: Peripheral blood was sampled at the time of initial diagnosis, prior to any treatment. Once sampling was done, hyperthyroidism patients were given methimazole at a starting dose of 30 mg daily, whereas ophthalmopathy patients were given high-dose intravenous methylprednisolone. An independent validation cohort of 18 to 20 hyperthyroidism patients and about 15 patients who later progressed to ophthalmopathy tested prospective prediction of ophthalmopathy. According to the paper, TCR Vbeta CDR3 sequencing was carried out on roughly 130 peripheral blood samples, which came from fewer than 50 ophthalmopathy, fewer than 80 hyperthyroidism and roughly 17 progressor patients. A discovery cohort of approximately 100 patients, roughly 45 with Graves' ophthalmopathy and 57 with stable Graves' hyperthyroidism, was used to find distinguishing TCR V-J signatures. In addition, the study compared T-cell repertoires in thyroid tissue and in blood from about 6 Graves' hyperthyroidism patients. The roughly 100 discovery patients were randomly divided into training and test sets at a 7:3 ratio.

This clonotype was counted ten times or more. Its specific antigen is unknown. No qualities accompany the bases; no much larger clone lies one base away. Moderately to severely active disease, a Clinical Activity Score of at least 3, a NOSPECS grade of at least 4, and a duration under 3 months were present in ophthalmopathy patients. Exclusion was applied to patients with uncontrolled infections, other autoimmune diseases, pregnancy or lactation. Diagnoses relied on clinical symptoms, serum thyroxine and TRAb, thyroid ultrasound and orbital computed tomography. Ficoll-Paque density gradient centrifugation was used to isolate PBMCs from approximately 10 ml of fresh peripheral blood. Total RNA was extracted using Trizol reagent, and RNA quality was assessed on an Agilent 2100 Bioanalyzer. Amplification of TCR beta CDR3 regions was carried out from RNA transcripts. The first round of RT-PCR for the TCR CDR3 was performed with the HTBI primer set and the Qiagen OneStep RT-PCR kit. A second multiplex PCR round built the libraries, followed by size selection and purification. Sequencing of the libraries was done on an Illumina HiSeq2000 using paired-end 100 bp reads. Per the authors' processing: SOAPnuke was used to process the raw data, removing reads that contained adapters or uncalled bases, had a mean Phred below 15, or lacked an exact match to the constant primer or identifier. COPE v1.2.5 was used to merge high-quality paired reads, and clonotypes were defined as unique nucleotide sequences. MiTCR v1.1 was used to align the clonotypes against IMGT TRBV, TRBD and TRBJ reference segments. Only V-J combinations with frequency above 0.0001, covering 99% to 99.2% of repertoires, were analysed. A TCS score was defined as the ratio between F50 (clonal expansion) and ExV (chaos), using BLOSUM62-based TCRdist between CDR3 peptides within each V-J. Welch's t-statistics and random forest reduced 500 to 650 V-J features to 13, which were used in a naive Bayes classifier (R e1071). Through fastp at Q25 and MiXCR, TCRdb rebuilt clones from the public reads, retaining in-frame beta chains. When rows share a CDR3 protein, they turn into one entry using the most common DNA and genes. The V and J calls shown here were made by TCRdb, not taken from the authors' results. The sample table records 550,000 to 600,000 distinct CDR3 sequences; approximately 15% of these occur just once. Clones ranked in the top ten supply 6.5% to 9% of the sample.

Study-level results and caveats: Sample size was not statistically predetermined, and blinding of investigators to group allocation was not performed. A model built on a 13 V-J signature distinguished ophthalmopathy from stable hyperthyroidism, reaching roughly 88% sensitivity and 81.08% specificity in cross-validation and 80%/75% in testing. During validation, the model predicted progression to ophthalmopathy a median of approximately six months ahead of onset, with around 71% sensitivity and more than 72% specificity. Most expanded thyroid clonotypes (frequency above 0.001) were also found in blood, which suggests that blood repertoires may mirror thyroid immune responses.

Sequenced input: blood. This TCR was sampled from a woman between 18 and 29 years old with Graves' ophthalmopathy.

This receptor carries the CDR3 CASSQTGARQPQHF. The nucleotides read TGCGCCAGCAGCCAGACAGGGGCGAGGCAGCCCCAGCATTTT. The chain joins TRBV4-1 to TRBJ1-5, with 8 bases matching TRBD1. CDR1 and CDR2 are drawn from the germline V gene: MGHRA, YSYEKL. Trimming takes 3 bases off V and 7 bases off J; junction bases not matched to a gene: 5. There are 14 amino acids in the CDR3, from cysteine to phenylalanine inclusive. Solely the CDR3 DNA is kept, with 42 bases framed from the first base.